This T cell receptor (beta chain) was documented in a study of cytomegalovirus exposure and HLA in healthy donors. Study-wide results and caveats: Later work showed greater clonal expansion in HLA-associated TCR beta chains than in equally common others. With later analysis, a missense DCLRE1C variant became linked to TCR beta V- and J-gene trimming.

Regarding this clone: Its target is not known.

Donors were ostensibly healthy at sampling, although undocumented immune exposures were probable. 13 Jbeta primers and 60 Vbeta primers were used for the PCR. The repertoire was sequenced with immunoSEQ multiplex PCR; TCRdb's copy has only in-frame clones and lacks some. The table records about 120,000 clones, 82% of them present only once. The sequenced sample was PBMCs. This clonotype originated in a woman aged 18-35 years in good health and CMV-seronegative.

The DNA of the CDR3 is TGCGCCAGCAGCTGGGGGACAGGACACTACGAGCAGTACTTC. Protein product: CASSWGTGHYEQYF. The chain employs TRBV5-1 and TRBJ2-7; 8 bases align to TRBD1. From germline, CDR1 is SGHRS and CDR2 YFSETQ. The CDR3 runs to 14 residues. V shed 3 bases and J 3 bases; nucleotides not matched to a gene: 5.